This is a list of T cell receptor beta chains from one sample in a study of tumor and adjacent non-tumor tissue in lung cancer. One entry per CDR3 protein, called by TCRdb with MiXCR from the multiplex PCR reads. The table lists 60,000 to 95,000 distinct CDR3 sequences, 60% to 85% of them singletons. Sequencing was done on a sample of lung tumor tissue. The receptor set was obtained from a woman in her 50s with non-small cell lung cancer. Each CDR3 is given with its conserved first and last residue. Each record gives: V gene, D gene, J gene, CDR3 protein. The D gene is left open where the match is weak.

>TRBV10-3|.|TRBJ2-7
CAVGGARQGGSEQYF
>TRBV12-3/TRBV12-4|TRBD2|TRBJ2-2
CASSIAGANTEELFF
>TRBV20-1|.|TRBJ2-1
CSAPPSPISGGNEQFF
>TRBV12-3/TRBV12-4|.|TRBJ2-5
CASRHPEGAHTQYF
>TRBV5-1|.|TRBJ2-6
CASSLCPHSGTNVLTF
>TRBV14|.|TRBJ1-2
CASSDGGDYVYTF
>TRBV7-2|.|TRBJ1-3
CASNLESATFSGNTIYF
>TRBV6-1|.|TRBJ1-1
CASGKGWGTSDIEAFF
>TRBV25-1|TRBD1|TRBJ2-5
CASSSGTGVQETQYF
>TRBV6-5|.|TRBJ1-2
CASNISQGGNGYTF
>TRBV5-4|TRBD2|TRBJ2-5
CASGLGREPAWTQSF
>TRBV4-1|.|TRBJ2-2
CASRQTSASATGELFF
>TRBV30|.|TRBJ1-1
CAWSGAGGHTEAFF
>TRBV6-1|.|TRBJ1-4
CASSEARGTGYEKLFF
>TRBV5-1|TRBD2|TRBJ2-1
CASSLAPWTSGNNEQFF
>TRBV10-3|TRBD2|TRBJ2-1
CAISESGTSVFNEQFF
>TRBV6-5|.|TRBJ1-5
CASSFPNRPQHF
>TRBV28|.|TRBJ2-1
CATDNPFYRSSSHNEQFF
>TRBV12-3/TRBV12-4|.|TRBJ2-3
CVSSIGTPDTQYF
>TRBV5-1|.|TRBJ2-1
CASSLEGFSHNEQFF
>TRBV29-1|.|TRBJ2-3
CSVVDAYTNRQYF
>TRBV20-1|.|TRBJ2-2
CSVVGGSTGELLF
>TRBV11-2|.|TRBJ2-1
CASRIGSADNEQFF
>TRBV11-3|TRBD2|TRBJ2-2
CASSLAGGTEKLFF
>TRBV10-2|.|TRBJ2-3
CASSGGEARGTDALYF
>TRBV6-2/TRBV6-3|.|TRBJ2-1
CASSYIREVDEQFF
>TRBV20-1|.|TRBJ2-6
CSTSTRDGASVLTF
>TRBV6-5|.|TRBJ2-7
CASSYPGIGGYEQYF
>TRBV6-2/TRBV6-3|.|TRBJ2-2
CVSSAGSVTANAGELFF
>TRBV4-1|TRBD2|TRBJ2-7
CAISQDWVTSGNREQYF
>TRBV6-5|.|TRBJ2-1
CANSYNRGREQFF